This T cell receptor (beta chain) stems from a study of blood T cell repertoires in COVID-19. Study information: Both acute and convalescent COVID-19 samples were obtained from the United States, Italy and Spain. T cells, B-cell-depleted T cells, or PBMCs provided the cDNA or gDNA that served as material.

How the authors handled the data: Using reference gene primer amplification, nucleated cell counts were estimated. Generated by immunoSEQ multiplex PCR, the TCRdb table keeps only in-frame clones and is missing some. V and J calls plus clone size are reproduced from that table; the DNA served to infer D and trimming. The data show approximately 500,000 clones, about 89% seen once. The CDR3 consists of 13 residues. In germline, CDR1 is MNHEY, CDR2 SVGAGI. The germline V and J ends were trimmed by 6 bases and 5 bases, with 11 bases remaining between them. The clonotype comes from a woman in her fifties or sixties with COVID-19, enrolled during active disease. Sequenced input: peripheral blood. The chain joins TRBV6-5 to TRBJ1-5; D gene unclear. Here the CDR3 reads CASRPDWDQPQHF. The CDR3 DNA reads as TGTGCCAGCAGGCCGGACTGGGATCAGCCCCAGCATTTT.